This T cell receptor (beta chain) originates from a study of CD8+ T cells in alopecia areata. Study background: Treated patients received oral tofacitinib, 5 to 10 mg twice daily. Study observations and caveats: Unlike in mice, where it was clearer, TCR sharing across patients was less clear, possibly HLA-related. Normal scalp showed lower clonality than lesional scalp, especially alopecia totalis/universalis.

Cell sorting on a FACSAria was used to separate CD4+ and CD8+ T cells from the PBMCs. The CDR3 totals 15 residues. Germline V lookup: CDR1 SGHTA, CDR2 FQGNSA. Trimming at V came to 1 base and at J to 9 bases, leaving 7 bases not matched to a gene. It was cDNA, reverse transcribed from extracted RNA, that served as the sequencing template. Data came from immunoSEQ multiplex PCR; TCRdb stores just in-frame clones and leaves some out. The sample has about 150,000 clones; 40% to 50% are singletons. A remark on this clone: Antigen: not known.

The gene calls are TRBV7-2 and TRBJ2-1; 9 bases line up with TRBD2. Source material: CD4+ T cells sorted from blood. This receptor was taken from a human donor with alopecia areata. The CDR3 loop is CASSLGLAGLSEQFF. The CDR3 DNA sequence: TGTGCCAGCAGCTTAGGTCTAGCGGGATTAAGTGAGCAGTTCTTC. The variable domain in full, completed from reference TRBV7-2 and TRBJ2-1, reads GAGVSQSPSNKVTEKGKDVELRCDPISGHTALYWYRQSLGQGLEFLIYFQGNSAPDKSGLPSDRFSAERTGGSVSTLTIQRTQQEDSAVYLCASSLGLAGLSEQFFGPGTRLTVL.